This T cell receptor (beta chain) was obtained from a study of blood T cell repertoires in COVID-19. Study context: Samples representing acute and convalescent COVID-19 were sourced from the United States, Italy and Spain.

Assay used: immunoSEQ multiplex PCR; TCRdb lists only in-frame clones, some missing. Of 150,000 to 200,000 clones in the sample, roughly 87% were seen once. V dropped 5 bases and J dropped 5 bases, with 18 bases sitting between them. Germline values: CDR1 LNHDA, CDR2 SQIVND (reference sequence). This CDR3 is built from 15 residues. This receptor was taken from a man younger than 30 who had recovered from COVID-19. The sequenced material came from peripheral blood. The rearrangement joins TRBV19 to TRBJ2-5; a possible D gene is TRBD1 (6 bases). As DNA, the CDR3 is TGTGCCAGTAGTCCCCCAGGGGTAGCCCAGGAGACCCAGTACTTC. Translated: CASSPPGVAQETQYF. The full variable domain, with the rest looked up from reference TRBV19 and TRBJ2-5, is DGGITQSPKYLFRKEGQNVTLSCEQNLNHDAMYWYRQDPGQGLRLIYYSQIVNDFQKGDIAEGYSVSREKKESFPLTVTSAQKNPTAFYLCASSPPGVAQETQYFGPGTRLLVL.